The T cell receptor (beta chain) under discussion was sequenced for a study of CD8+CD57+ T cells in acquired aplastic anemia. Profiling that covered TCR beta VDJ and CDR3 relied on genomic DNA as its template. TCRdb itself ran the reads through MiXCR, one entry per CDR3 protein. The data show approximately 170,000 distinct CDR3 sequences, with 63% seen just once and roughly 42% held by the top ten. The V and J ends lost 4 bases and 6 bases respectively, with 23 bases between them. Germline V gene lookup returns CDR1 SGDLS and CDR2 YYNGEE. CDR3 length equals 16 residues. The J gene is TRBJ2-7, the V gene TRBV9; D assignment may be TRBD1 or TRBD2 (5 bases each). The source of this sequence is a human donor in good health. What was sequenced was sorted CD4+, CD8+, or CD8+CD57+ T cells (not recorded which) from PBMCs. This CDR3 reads CASSPSLGIGAFEQYF. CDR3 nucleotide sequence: TGTGCCAGCAGCCCATCCCTCGGCATCGGGGCCTTCGAGCAGTACTTC.